A single T cell receptor (beta chain) is shown here with its context. Its matching antigen is unknown. Using immunoSEQ multiplex PCR, the repertoire was profiled, and TCRdb retains in-frame clones only, with some absent. Here the sample spans some 78,000 clones, approximately 95% being singletons. The data stem from a study of cytomegalovirus exposure and HLA in healthy donors. Study results and limitations: Many donors carried some public TCRs, although rarity characterized most TCR sequences. The study recorded 150 to 200 TCR beta chains that were cytomegalovirus-associated.

This clonotype was sampled from a young man in good health and CMV-seropositive. Specimen: PBMCs.

The CDR3 region has the DNA TGTGCCAGCAGCGTAGCCCCCGCGAGCGGGGACCCGCAGTACTTC. Translation: CASSVAPASGDPQYF. J is TRBJ2-4 and V is TRBV9; 7 bases agree with TRBD2. After removal of 0 bases from V and 13 bases from J, the junction contained 13 bases not matched to a gene. Germline V gene data show CDR1 as SGDLS and CDR2 as YYNGEE. This CDR3 has 15 residues.